What follows describes a single TCR beta chain. Its antigen is currently not known. One base away there is no much larger clone; base qualities are not given. This specimen comes from a study of cytomegalovirus exposure and HLA in healthy donors (dated 2017 in TCRdb). About the full investigation: An earlier analysis of some 620 of the donors reported 276 Gb of sequence data and 100 million to 120 million unique TCR beta sequences obtained from roughly 180 million T cells. Roughly 310 gigabases of sequencing data and roughly 90 million unique TCR sequences were included in an early release covering 500 to 750 HLA-typed donors. Of the 300 to 450 genotyped donors, 70% to 90% were placed in the genetic ancestry cluster associated with self-reported Caucasian donors. The study aimed to test whether signatures of past pathogen exposure could be identified by cataloging public T cell receptors. The study profiled the T cell repertoires of under 850 subjects by immunosequencing and related them to cytomegalovirus serostatus. A separate validation cohort of about 110 different subjects was used in addition to the roughly 640-subject first cohort. To predict cytomegalovirus infection status, the study combined high-throughput TCR immunosequencing, statistical association of individual TCRs with disease status, and machine learning. A later analysis re-analyzed previously published TCR beta repertoires from 666 donors and added high-resolution HLA genotyping to study TCR occurrence patterns. Rather than drawing on any new phenotypic data, the later analysis identified candidate immune exposures from TCR beta sequences and the way those sequences occurred across donors. An earlier analysis of more than 450 of the donors used high-throughput TCR beta sequencing to judge whether each TCR beta V gene segment behaved as functional or pseudogenic. Alongside the repertoire data, information on donor age, sex, ethnicity and CMV serostatus was compiled. In a later genetic analysis, genome-wide SNP genotypes for about 65% of the roughly 670 donors were used, and that subset was treated as a discovery cohort. All discovery cohort repertoires had been generated using a single sequencing platform. Both class I and class II loci were covered by HLA typing, at four-digit resolution. The number of typed donors differed by locus: roughly 620-630 for A, B, C, DRB1 and DQB1; roughly 510 for DQA1; approximately 600 for DPA1; and approximately 450 for DPB1. A few DR-DQ haplotypes were handled as single units for association and clustering because linkage in the cohort was strong. On average, 235,054 unique TCR beta nucleotide sequences were sequenced per donor among fewer than 500 genotyped donors of the cohort, with 15% to 20% of those sequences being non-productive. The research as a whole found: The study listed over 150 TCR beta chains as associated with cytomegalovirus. A further reported finding was that TCR beta sequences accurately predicted the HLA-A and HLA-B alleles for most subjects in the first cohort. Broadly in line with IMGT annotations, most TCR beta V segments showed up in productive rearrangements about 87% or about 30% of the time in an earlier analysis of roughly 590 of the donors. Because HLA typing was missing for some donors at each locus, association tests included only the typed subset. In a later analysis, more than 15,000 TCR beta sequences were associated with specific HLA alleles at a false discovery rate of 0.05. A later analysis found that most CMV-associated TCR beta chains appeared HLA-restricted, with HLA associations seemingly driven largely by CMV exposure. A few of the identified cytomegalovirus-associated TCR beta chains were confirmed in vitro to be specific for cytomegalovirus antigens. Only TCR beta chains were sequenced in this cohort, and the absence of alpha or paired-chain data limited detectable features. In a later analysis, the rate of TCR association differed among HLA loci, with DRB1 alleles having the most associated TCRs and HLA-C alleles having the fewest. Most TCR sequences were observed very rarely across donors, whereas some public TCRs were present in many individuals. According to a later genetic analysis, donors in an Asian-associated ancestry cluster had fewer N-insertions in productive TCRs than the approximately 700-donor mean. The 87-base-pair reads could not distinguish some IMGT-functional V segments, including TRBV6-2 and TRBV6-3, so those segments were excluded. Strong co-occurrence of HLA alleles, especially DR and DQ, made assigning TCR associations to individual alleles difficult. Linkage disequilibrium might explain the correlated functional status among segregating V segments, but an unknown experimental factor could not be excluded. The classifier was reported to diagnose cytomegalovirus status with high specificity and sensitivity in both the original cohort and the validation cohort. The authors suggested that the approach could potentially be extended to other disease states and immunological phenotypes. In a later analysis, several top co-occurrence clusters were reported to appear linked to parvovirus B19, influenza, CMV and Epstein-Barr virus. A later genetic analysis associated a missense DCLRE1C variant with V-gene and J-gene trimming of TCR beta chains, and an independent cohort replicated the association. A group of highly shared sequence variants was considered likely to be a technical artifact of the sequencing pipeline. Roughly uniform sequencing depth across donors was assumed in presence/absence analyses, although this assumption may not hold. The only immune exposure information available for the cohort was CMV serostatus. Because counts were too low, approximately 15 rarely observed V segments, including chromosome 9 orphons, were excluded from the earlier analysis of several hundred of the donors. A later analysis found that HLA-associated TCR beta chains were more clonally expanded and had lower generation probabilities than equally common non-associated chains.

The CDR3, from cysteine to phenylalanine, totals 15 residues. Left in the record is the CDR3 DNA by itself, 45 bases read in frame from the first base. The germline V gene (reference sequence) sets CDR1 to SEHNR and CDR2 to FQNEAQ. A distance of 14 bases separates the germline ends of V and J, which lose 3 bases and 5 bases respectively. Library prep was done by the immunoSEQ multiplex PCR assay. For the multiplex PCR, a mixture combining 60 forward primers for TCR Vbeta segments and 13 reverse primers for TCR Jbeta segments was used. A multiplex PCR assay on genomic DNA amplified the CDR3 region of rearranged TCR beta genes. The amplified TCR beta libraries were sequenced on the Illumina HiSeq System as 87-base-pair reads. The original methods were these. Across the roughly 640 repertoires, a later analysis counted 60 million to 90 million unique TCR beta chains, about 10 million of which were shared by at least two donors. A nearest-neighbor algorithm error-corrected the raw reads and collapsed the reads into unique sequences, merging closely related sequences to remove PCR and sequencing errors. Alignment of CDR3 sequences to IMGT reference sequences was used to assign V, D and J gene segments. For a sequence to be retained, a match of at least six nucleotides was required to both a V gene segment and a J gene segment. A rearrangement counted as productive if the CDR3 had no stop codons and remained in frame with V and J, and every other rearrangement counted as non-productive. Following IMGT convention, CDR3 was defined as the stretch from the second conserved V-encoded cysteine up to the conserved J-encoded phenylalanine. Sequences without an unambiguous match to a single V gene segment were excluded from the earlier analysis of a few hundred of the donors. An earlier analysis of around 600 of the donors classified V segments as functional when productive rearrangements were above 56.7% and as segregating when the standard deviation between donors was above 5%. A statistical classification framework was built for diagnosing cytomegalovirus status from the catalog of TCR beta chain sequences. A later analysis assigned V and J genes by comparing TCR nucleotide sequences with IMGT/GENE-DB human TR gene sequences. The TCRdist pipeline was used in a later analysis to assign CDR3 sequences and most-parsimonious VDJ recombination scenarios. A later analysis defined each TCR beta chain by its CDR3 amino acid sequence plus V-gene family, and excluded reads lacking a unique V-gene family. In a later analysis, several hundred highly shared, low-generation-probability nucleotide sequences were removed to address suspected cross-contamination and a sequencing artifact. A later analysis calculated a clonal expansion index for each public chain from normalized within-repertoire ranks of inferred template counts. Generation probabilities in a later analysis came from a VDJ recombination model fitted to out-of-frame rearrangements, and those results were checked against IGoR. Hypergeometric tests were used in a later analysis to score TCR-TCR, TCR-HLA and TCR-CMV co-occurrence, with a repertoire-size bias correction applied to the TCR pairs. False discovery rates were estimated in a later analysis by permuting HLA or CMV assignments 20 times. In a later analysis, co-occurring TCRs were grouped with DBSCAN, and TCRdist sequence similarity was added when clustering was performed within HLA-allele-positive subsets. For co-occurrence clustering, repertoires with fewer than 30,000 or more than 120,000 public chains were excluded, along with roughly five repertoires with anomalous nucleotide sharing. TCRdb stores this immuneACCESS table with in-frame sequences only. Part of the clones is absent; in the studies checked, under half of the shortfall reflects unresolved V genes, and no reason is known for the rest. V and J calls plus clone size are reproduced from that table; the DNA served to infer D and trimming. The sample table records about 180,000 clones; 77% of these occur just once. The top ten clonotypes cover about 1.5% of the sample.

The cohort comprised hundreds of healthy bone marrow donors. At the time of sampling, every cohort member was nominally healthy, though immune exposures that went unrecorded were likely present. The donor was CMV seronegative and belonged to the group of around 350 seronegative cohort members. A peripheral blood sample was provided by each donor, and peripheral blood mononuclear cells were used for TCR beta sequencing. The Qiagen DNeasy Blood Extraction Kit was used to extract genomic DNA from the blood cell samples. This receptor was taken from a man aged 18-30 years in good health and CMV-seronegative. The sample comprised PBMCs. The rearrangement joined TRBV7-9 to TRBJ1-5; the D gene is possibly TRBD1, with 6 bases matching. The CDR3 loop reads CASSLKGGWDQPQHF. The base sequence is TGTGCCAGCAGCTTGAAAGGGGGATGGGATCAGCCCCAGCATTTT. Joined to the reference TRBV7-9 and TRBJ1-5 proteins, this CDR3 gives the full variable domain: DTGVSQNPRHKITKRGQNVTFRCDPISEHNRLYWYRQTLGQGPEFLTYFQNEAQLEKSRLLSDRFSAERPKGSFSTLEIQRTEQGDSAMYLCASSLKGGWDQPQHFGDGTRLSIL.